The clone carrying this T cell receptor beta chain was observed a few times. Primers used in a second PCR of about 6 to 11 cycles were a sample-barcoded 5' primer and a J-beta primer mix. Each CDR3 protein is one row after TCRdb ran MiXCR on the 5' RACE reads. The table includes some 550,000 distinct CDR3 sequences, around 48% detected once. This sample stems from a study of blood T cells in healthy people across ages. The CDR3 consists of 13 residues. Per the germline V gene, CDR1 is DFQATT and CDR2 is SNEGSKA (reference sequence). The chain couples TRBV20-1 to TRBJ2-4; D perhaps matches TRBD2 (5 bases). The J call is in doubt because the DNA end fits TRBJ2-7 better. Specimen: blood. This receptor was identified in a man aged 80 or over in good health. For the CDR3, the DNA is TGCAGTGCTAGAAATTCGGGGAGCTACGAGCAGTACTTC. Its translation is CSARNSGSYEQYF.